This T cell receptor beta chain was sequenced for a study of T cells in Graves' hyperthyroidism and ophthalmopathy (dated by TCRdb to the late 2010s). In terms of the full investigation: Peripheral blood samples were taken at initial diagnosis, before any treatment was given. To identify TCR V-J signatures that set the groups apart, the researchers used a discovery cohort of 100 or so patients, made up of approximately 43 with Graves' ophthalmopathy and about 59 with stable Graves' hyperthyroidism. Prospective prediction of ophthalmopathy was tested in an independent validation cohort consisting of fewer than 20 hyperthyroidism patients and more than 15 patients who later progressed to ophthalmopathy. For training and testing, the 100 patients in the discovery cohort were randomly divided in a 7:3 ratio. In roughly six Graves' hyperthyroidism patients, the study also compared T-cell repertoires from thyroid tissue with T-cell repertoires from blood. Once sampling was done, hyperthyroidism patients were given methimazole at a starting dose of 30 mg daily, whereas ophthalmopathy patients were given high-dose intravenous methylprednisolone. TCR Vbeta CDR3 sequencing of approximately 140 peripheral blood samples (43 ophthalmopathy, 75 to 80 hyperthyroidism and some 17 progressor patients) is reported in the paper. General study outcomes and caveats: A 13 V-J signature model separated ophthalmopathy from stable hyperthyroidism, with approximately 87% sensitivity and about 81% specificity in cross-validation and 80%/75% in testing. Sample size was not statistically predetermined, and blinding of investigators to group allocation was not performed. In validation, progression to ophthalmopathy was predicted by the model with 70% to 71% sensitivity and 72% to 80% specificity, a median of 6.5 months before onset. Most expanded thyroid clonotypes (frequency above 0.001) were also detected in blood, a finding suggesting that blood repertoires may reflect thyroid immune responses.

CDR1 and CDR2 (SQVTM, ANQGSEA) derive from the germline V gene. The germline V and J ends show losses of 5 bases and 2 bases respectively, and no gene match explains 5 bases of the junction. The CDR3 holds 14 amino acids from the cysteine to the phenylalanine. Only the CDR3 region is kept as DNA, spanning 42 bases read in frame from base 1. The TCR beta CDR3 regions were amplified from the RNA transcripts. The first round of RT-PCR for the TCR CDR3 was performed with the HTBI primer set and the Qiagen OneStep RT-PCR kit. The libraries were constructed in a second round of multiplex PCR and then size-selected and purified. Paired-end sequencing of the libraries was performed with 100 bp reads on an Illumina HiSeq2000. In the authors' own workflow: SOAPnuke was used to process the raw data, throwing out any read that contained adapters or uncalled bases, had a mean Phred below 15, or lacked an exact constant-primer or identifier match. COPE v1.2.5 was used to merge the high-quality paired reads, and each unique nucleotide sequence was defined as a clonotype. Clonotypes were aligned to IMGT TRBV, TRBD and TRBJ reference segments using MiTCR v1.1. The analysis was restricted to V-J combinations with a frequency above 0.0001, which together covered about 99% of the repertoires. A TCS score was defined as the ratio between F50 (clonal expansion) and ExV (chaos), using BLOSUM62-based TCRdist between CDR3 peptides within each V-J. Welch's t-statistics and random forest reduced approximately 520 V-J features to 10 to 15, which were used in a naive Bayes classifier (R e1071). The public reads were quality trimmed at Q25 with fastp and then assembled into clones with MiXCR by TCRdb, keeping productive beta chains. Each record represents a unique CDR3 protein, reported with the most common genes and DNA among its rows. V and J calls and clone size were set by TCRdb, not the authors. A total of some 760,000 distinct CDR3 sequences appear in this sample, 13% to 15% of them only once. The ten top clones hold 9.5% to 13% of the sample.

Notes on this clonotype: The target of this receptor is not known. Qualities for individual bases were not recorded, and no much larger clone is one base off.

A patient counted as having stable Graves' hyperthyroidism if no progression to ophthalmopathy occurred over 18 months of follow-up. Hyperthyroidism patients were newly diagnosed, with disease duration under 2 months, and aged 18 to 65 years. Patients with uncontrolled infections, other autoimmune diseases, pregnancy or lactation were excluded. Diagnoses were established on the basis of clinical symptoms, serum thyroxine and TRAb, thyroid ultrasound, and orbital computed tomography. PBMCs were isolated from 10 ml of fresh peripheral blood by Ficoll-Paque density gradient centrifugation. Total RNA was extracted with Trizol reagent, and quality was checked on an Agilent 2100 Bioanalyzer.

The sample was blood. The chain joins TRBV29-1 to TRBJ2-7, and 11 bases in between align with TRBD1. The sequence came from a woman between 18 and 29 years old with Graves' hyperthyroidism. The base sequence is TGCAGCGTTTCCAGGACAGGGGGCCCCTACGAGCAGTACTTC. It specifies CSVSRTGGPYEQYF.